The 10 T cell receptor beta chains below come from one sample, sequenced in a study of cytomegalovirus exposure and HLA in healthy donors. PCR used 60 Vbeta primers and 13 Jbeta primers. Assay used: immunoSEQ multiplex PCR; TCRdb lists only in-frame clones, some missing. The ten top clones account for roughly 2.6%, within a sample of about 140,000 clones. Input material: PBMCs. These receptors were taken from a man in his forties in good health and CMV-seronegative.

The rearrangement uses TRBV4-1 and TRBJ2-7; weak D call: TRBD2 (6 bases). CDR3 length: 14 amino acids. In germline, CDR1 is MGHRA, CDR2 YSYEKL. V lost 0 bases and J 2 bases, leaving 8 bases between the germline ends. CDR3 sequence: CASSQESGAYEQYF. The CDR3 nucleotides read TGCGCCAGCAGCCAAGAGTCGGGGGCCTACGAGCAGTACTTC.

V usage is TRBV27 and J usage is TRBJ2-1; perhaps TRBD2 as D (5 bases). This CDR3 spans 14 amino acids. Germline loops: CDR1 MNHEY, CDR2 SMNVEV (reference sequence). Trimming stripped 7 bases from V and 0 bases from J, with 10 bases between. The CDR3: CASTRRGSYNEQFF. In DNA, the CDR3 is TGTGCCAGCACCAGACGGGGCTCCTACAATGAGCAGTTCTTC.

The chain carries TRBV2 and TRBJ2-7; D remains unclear. Germline V gene lookup returns CDR1 SNHLY and CDR2 FYNNEI. Trimming shortened V by 2 bases and J by 6 bases, and 14 bases separated the two germline ends. There are 14 residues in the CDR3. The CDR3 sequence: CASSESSRQTEQYF. CDR3 DNA: TGTGCCAGCAGTGAAAGTAGTCGCCAAACCGAGCAGTACTTC.

The chain uses TRBV29-1 and TRBJ1-1; possibly TRBD1 for D (6 bases). V was trimmed by 6 bases and J by 1 base, leaving 12 bases between them. The CDR3 has 13 residues. Germline V gene sequence: CDR1 SQVTM, CDR2 ANQGSEA. The CDR3 here is CSVVGQRNTEAFF. In DNA form, the CDR3 reads TGCAGCGTAGTAGGACAGCGGAACACTGAAGCTTTCTTT.

J is TRBJ2-7 and V is TRBV10-3, with a tentative D call TRBD1 (7 bases). This CDR3 region has 13 residues. Per germline, CDR1 ENHRY and CDR2 SYGVKD. V was pared by 7 bases and J by 6 bases, with 16 bases between. The CDR3 spells CAITETQGGEQYF. In DNA, the CDR3 is TGTGCCATCACCGAGACCCAGGGGGGCGAGCAGTACTTC.

V usage is TRBV5-6 and J usage is TRBJ1-3; perhaps TRBD1 as D (5 bases). CDR1 is SGHDT, CDR2 YYEEEE, per germline. CDR3 length: 15 residues. V was clipped by 0 bases and J by 1 base, with 8 bases between them. CDR3 protein: CASSLAGTSGNTIYF. Written as DNA, the CDR3 is TGTGCCAGCAGCTTGGCGGGGACTTCTGGAAACACCATATATTTT. Variable domain in full (rest from reference TRBV5-6 and TRBJ1-3): DAGVTQSPTHLIKTRGQQVTLRCSPKSGHDTVSWYQQALGQGPQFIFQYYEEEERQRGNFPDRFSGHQFPNYSSELNVNALLLGDSALYLCASSLAGTSGNTIYFGEGSWLTVV.

On this clone itself: At one end, the junction sequence differs from germline, possibly due to a read error. The V and J genes are TRBV19 and TRBJ2-1, with 7 positions matching TRBD2. This CDR3 is 14 amino acids long. The germline CDR1 and CDR2 sequences are LNHDA and SQIVND (reference sequence). In nucleotides, the CDR3 is TGTGCCAGTAGAATAGCGGGCTCCTACAATGAGCAGTTCTTC. It codes for CASRIAGSYNEQFF.

V and J are TRBV7-2 and TRBJ1-3; D remains unclear. CDR3 length: 12 residues. Trimming removed 6 bases from V and 3 bases from J, with 6 bases in between. Germline CDR1 reads SGHTA; CDR2 reads FQGNSA. The CDR3 sequence is CASSLSGNTIYF. The CDR3 DNA is TGTGCCAGCAGTCTCAGTGGAAACACCATATATTTT.

The chain joins TRBV7-9 to TRBJ2-5; TRBD2 aligns across 8 bases. Trimming cost V 7 bases and J 3 bases; bases outside gene matches: 7. Germline assignment: CDR1 SEHNR and CDR2 FQNEAQ (reference sequence). The CDR3 spans 14 residues. The CDR3 nucleotides read TGTGCCAGCACCGTTAGCGGGGCGAAAGAGACCCAGTACTTC. This gives the protein CASTVSGAKETQYF. Based on the CDR3 plus reference TRBV7-9 and TRBJ2-5, the full variable domain is DTGVSQNPRHKITKRGQNVTFRCDPISEHNRLYWYRQTLGQGPEFLTYFQNEAQLEKSRLLSDRFSAERPKGSFSTLEIQRTEQGDSAMYLCASTVSGAKETQYFGPGTRLLVL.

The V gene is TRBV6-5, the J gene TRBJ1-1; 8 nucleotides line up with TRBD1. Germline V gene lookup returns CDR1 MNHEY and CDR2 SVGAGI. The CDR3 length is 14 residues. The junction had 11 bases not matched to a gene; V was cut back by 4 bases and J by 10 bases. This CDR3 reads CASSSATIDRGAFF. CDR3 DNA: TGTGCCAGCAGTTCCGCCACCATCGACAGGGGAGCTTTCTTT.